This TCR beta chain was documented in a study of shared clonotypes between healthy human individuals (dated by TCRdb to the early 2020s). Regarding the study in general: The cohort comprised a couple of women and a few men aged 18 to 49 years. For each donor, CD4 naive and CD4 memory were each run on three plates, CD8 naive on two plates, and CD8 memory on one plate. To estimate repertoire size and how much clonotypes are shared between individuals, the study performed deep sequencing of blood TCR repertoires from roughly five healthy adults. To increase sequencing depth and limit assay-specific biases, different laboratories used diverse techniques to prepare libraries and sequence TCR repertoires. Leukapheresis yielded between about 0.8 and 9.5 billion PBMCs per donor. The paper's findings and limits, for the study overall: Naive subsets generally had larger estimated clonotype richness than memory subsets. Only blood was sampled, and tissue TCR repertoires likely differ from those in blood. Pairwise subsampling led to the expectation that sequencing depth would affect the degree of clonotype sharing among donors. The small number of donors limited the genetic and exposure-history diversity represented. Higher generation probabilities were observed for clonotypes shared by all four sorted-subset donors than for non-shared clonotypes. Rarefaction of sorted-subset datasets indicated incomplete sequencing despite the large sequencing depth. Across four donors, roughly 5.1% of naive CD4, approximately 4% of naive CD8, under 2.5% of memory CD4, and 0.4% of memory CD8 clonotypes were shared.

Including cysteine and phenylalanine, the CDR3 has 14 amino acids. Only CDR3 DNA remains: 42 bases, in frame from the first base. Trimming costs V 2 bases and J 5 bases, and their ends lie 12 bases apart. Via the germline V gene, CDR1 is KGHSH and CDR2 LQKENI. On this clone: Its recognized antigen is unknown. No much larger clone is present one base from it, and per-base qualities are unavailable.

Using the deep immunoSEQ assay, TCR CDR3 regions were amplified from genomic DNA by multiplex PCR. Extracted genomic DNA from each cell subset was distributed evenly across all wells of several immunoSEQ 96-well plates, and each plate was treated as a replicate. For sorted subsets, about 220 ng of genomic DNA, equivalent to some 30,000 T cell genomes, went into each replicate PCR. Purified libraries were quantified with a Qubit 3.0 fluorometer, sized on a Bioanalyzer 2100, and re-quantified with the KAPA Library Quantification kit. Every immunoSEQ 96-well plate was sequenced on a separate single-read 150-cycle Illumina NextSeq 550 flow cell. The study's own analysis went as follows. Because the immunoSEQ output included only junctional sequences and no quality scores, the filtering could not be the same as the filtering used for full-length reads. Sequences were annotated with PyIR, a Python wrapper for IgBLAST v1.9, and V/J genes and CDR3 were assigned using IMGT germline references. Reads with weak V/J assignments (E-value above 1e-6), missing CDR3, stop codons, out-of-frame junctions, or ambiguous translated residues were removed. A V3J clonotype was defined by an identical inferred V gene, J gene, and CDR3 amino acid sequence. Percentage overlap between repertoires was computed as shared unique clonotypes divided by the size of the smaller repertoire. Richness of each repertoire was evaluated using RTK rarefaction, the Chao1 estimator, and Recon v2.1 estimates of unobserved clonotypes. OLGA was used to compute generation probabilities for all TCRbeta clonotypes that the gDNA method yielded from several donors. The table comes from immuneACCESS by way of TCRdb, which keeps in-frame sequences with V and J called. Part of the clones is missing from these tables; in studies checked, under half for an unresolved V gene and the rest for unknown reasons. Clone size and the V and J calls come from that table; the DNA yielded D and trimming. The sample has 2 million to 3 million clones on record, over 85% of them singletons. 0.36% of the sample is in the top ten clones.

Healthy HIV-negative adults with no recently reported acute infections or vaccinations were included as donors. All donors were Caucasian adults living in Nashville, Tennessee, USA. CD4+ T cells were enriched through magnetic negative selection, after which naive cells were positively selected on CD45RA and the remaining negative fraction served as the memory subset. After blood collection by leukapheresis, PBMCs were isolated using Ficoll-Histopaque density gradient centrifugation and then cryopreserved in the vapor phase of liquid nitrogen. Purity and quantity of every magnetically sorted T cell population were checked by analytical flow cytometry. Genomic DNA was isolated from every sorted fraction and measured by UV absorbance on a Nanodrop 2000c.

The specimen sequenced was naive CD4+ T cells from PBMCs. The label giving this sample's cell subset or site can be read as: CD45RA+ positively selected. The clonotype originates from a man aged 18 to 30 in good health. Some clones in this sample may be carry-over from other donors' samples. The chain was built from TRBV18 and TRBJ2-5; TRBD2 is perhaps the D gene, given 5 matching bases. The DNA sequence is TGTGCCAGCTCACCATTCGGGATAGTGGAGACCCAGTACTTC. Its protein is CASSPFGIVETQYF.